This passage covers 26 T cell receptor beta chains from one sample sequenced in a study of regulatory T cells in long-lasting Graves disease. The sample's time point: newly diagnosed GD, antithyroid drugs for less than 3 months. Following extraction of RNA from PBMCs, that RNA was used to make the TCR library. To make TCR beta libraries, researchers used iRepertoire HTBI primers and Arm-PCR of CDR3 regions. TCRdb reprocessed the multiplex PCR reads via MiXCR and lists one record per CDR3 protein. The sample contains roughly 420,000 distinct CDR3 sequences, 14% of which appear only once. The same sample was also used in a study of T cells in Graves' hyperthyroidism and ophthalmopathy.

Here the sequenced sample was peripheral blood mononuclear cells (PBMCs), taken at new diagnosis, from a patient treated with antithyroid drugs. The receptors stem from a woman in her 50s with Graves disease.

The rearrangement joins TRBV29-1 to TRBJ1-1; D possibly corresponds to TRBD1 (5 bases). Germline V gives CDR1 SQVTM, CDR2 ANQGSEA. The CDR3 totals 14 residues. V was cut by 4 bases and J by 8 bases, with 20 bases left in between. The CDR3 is CSVAGAPGNGEAFF. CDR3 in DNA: TGCAGCGTTGCCGGGGCCCCAGGGAACGGAGAAGCTTTCTTT.

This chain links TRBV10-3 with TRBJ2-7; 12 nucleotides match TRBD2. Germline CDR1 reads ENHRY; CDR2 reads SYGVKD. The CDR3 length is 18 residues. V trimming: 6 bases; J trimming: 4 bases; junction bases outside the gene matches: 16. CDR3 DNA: TGTGCCATCAGCCTTGGCAGGGATCTAGCGGGAGGGGGTTACGAGCAGTACTTC. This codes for CAISLGRDLAGGGYEQYF.

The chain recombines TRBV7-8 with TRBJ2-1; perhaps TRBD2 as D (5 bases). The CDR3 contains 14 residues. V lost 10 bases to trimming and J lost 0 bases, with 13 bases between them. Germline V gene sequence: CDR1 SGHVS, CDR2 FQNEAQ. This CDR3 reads CATRLGSSYNEQFF. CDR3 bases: TGTGCCACTCGGTTGGGGAGCTCCTACAATGAGCAGTTCTTC.

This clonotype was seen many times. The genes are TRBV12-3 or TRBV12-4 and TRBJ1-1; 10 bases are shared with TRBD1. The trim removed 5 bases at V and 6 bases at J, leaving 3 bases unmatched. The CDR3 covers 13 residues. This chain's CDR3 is CASSKTGGSEAFF. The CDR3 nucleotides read TGTGCCAGCAGTAAGACAGGGGGCTCTGAAGCTTTCTTT.

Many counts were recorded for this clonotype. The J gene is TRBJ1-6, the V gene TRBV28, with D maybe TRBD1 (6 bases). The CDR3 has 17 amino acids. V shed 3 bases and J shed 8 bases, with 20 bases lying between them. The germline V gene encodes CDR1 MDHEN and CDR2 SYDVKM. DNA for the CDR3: TGTGCCAGCAGTTTTTGGGGGGGCGAGCTCCGGGATTCACCCCTCCACTTT. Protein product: CASSFWGGELRDSPLHF. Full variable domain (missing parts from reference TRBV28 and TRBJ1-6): DVKVTQSSRYLVKRTGEKVFLECVQDMDHENMFWYRQDPGLGLRLIYFSYDVKMKEKGDIPEGYSVSREKKERFSLILESASTNQTSMYLCASSFWGGELRDSPLHFGNGTRLTVT.

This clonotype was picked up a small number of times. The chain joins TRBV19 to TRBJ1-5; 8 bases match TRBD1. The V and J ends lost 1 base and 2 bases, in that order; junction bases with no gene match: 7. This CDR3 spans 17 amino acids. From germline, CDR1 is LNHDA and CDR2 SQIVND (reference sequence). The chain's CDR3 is CASSIVGQGGGNQPQHF. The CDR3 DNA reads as TGTGCCAGTAGTATAGTCGGACAGGGTGGGGGCAATCAGCCCCAGCATTTT. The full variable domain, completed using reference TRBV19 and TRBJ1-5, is DGGITQSPKYLFRKEGQNVTLSCEQNLNHDAMYWYRQDPGQGLRLIYYSQIVNDFQKGDIAEGYSVSREKKESFPLTVTSAQKNPTAFYLCASSIVGQGGGNQPQHFGDGTRLSIL.

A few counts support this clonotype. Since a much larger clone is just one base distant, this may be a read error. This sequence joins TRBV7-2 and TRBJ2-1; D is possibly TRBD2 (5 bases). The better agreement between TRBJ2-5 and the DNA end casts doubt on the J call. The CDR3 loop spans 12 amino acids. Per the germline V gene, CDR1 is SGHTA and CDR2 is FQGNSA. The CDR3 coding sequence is TGTGCCAGCAGCTGGAGGTGGGAGACCCAGTACTTC. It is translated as CASSWRWETQYF.

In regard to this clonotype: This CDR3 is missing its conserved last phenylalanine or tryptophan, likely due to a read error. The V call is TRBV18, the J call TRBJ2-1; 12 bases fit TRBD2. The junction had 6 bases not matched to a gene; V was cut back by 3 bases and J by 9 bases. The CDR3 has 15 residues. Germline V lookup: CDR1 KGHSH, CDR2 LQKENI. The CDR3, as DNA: TGTGCCAGCTCACCGACTAGCGGGAGATATGGTGAGCAGTTCTTG. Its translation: CASSPTSGRYGEQFL.

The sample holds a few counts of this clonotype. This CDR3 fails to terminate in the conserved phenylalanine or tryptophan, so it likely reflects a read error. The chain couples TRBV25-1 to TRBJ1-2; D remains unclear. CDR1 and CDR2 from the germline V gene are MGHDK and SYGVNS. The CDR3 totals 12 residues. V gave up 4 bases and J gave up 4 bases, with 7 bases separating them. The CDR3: CASSGPTYGYTS. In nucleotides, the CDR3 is TGTGCCAGCAGTGGTCCCACCTATGGCTACACCTCC.

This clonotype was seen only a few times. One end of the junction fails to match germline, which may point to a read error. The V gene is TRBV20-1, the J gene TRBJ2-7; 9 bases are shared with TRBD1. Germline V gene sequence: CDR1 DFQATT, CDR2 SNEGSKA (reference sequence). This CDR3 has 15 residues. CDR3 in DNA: TGCAGTGCTGAGACCGGGACAGGGAGCTCCTGCGAGCAGTACTTC. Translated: CSAETGTGSSCEQYF.

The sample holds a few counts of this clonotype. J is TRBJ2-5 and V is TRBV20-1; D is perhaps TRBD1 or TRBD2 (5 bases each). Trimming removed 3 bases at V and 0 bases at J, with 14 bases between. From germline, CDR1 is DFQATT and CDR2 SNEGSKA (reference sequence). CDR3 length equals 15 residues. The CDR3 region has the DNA TGCAGTGCTAGGAACTTGGGACGGAACCAAGAGACCCAGTACTTC. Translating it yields CSARNLGRNQETQYF.

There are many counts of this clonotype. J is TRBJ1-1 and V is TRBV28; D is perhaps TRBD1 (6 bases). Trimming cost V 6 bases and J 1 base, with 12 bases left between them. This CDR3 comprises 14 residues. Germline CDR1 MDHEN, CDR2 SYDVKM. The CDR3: CASSPGHKNTEAFF. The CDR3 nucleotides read TGTGCCAGCAGCCCGGGACACAAGAACACTGAAGCTTTCTTT.

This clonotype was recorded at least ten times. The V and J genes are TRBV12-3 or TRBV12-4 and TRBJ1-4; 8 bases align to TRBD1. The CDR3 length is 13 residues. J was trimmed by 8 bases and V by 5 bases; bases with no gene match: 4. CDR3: CASSQGAKEKLFF. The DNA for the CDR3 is TGTGCCAGCAGTCAGGGGGCGAAAGAAAAACTGTTTTTT.

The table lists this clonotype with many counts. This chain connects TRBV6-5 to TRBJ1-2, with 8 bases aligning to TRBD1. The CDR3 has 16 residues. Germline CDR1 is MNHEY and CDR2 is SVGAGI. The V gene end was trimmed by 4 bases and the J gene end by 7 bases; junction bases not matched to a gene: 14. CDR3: CASSLEIRGRIGGYTF. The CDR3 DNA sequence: TGTGCCAGCAGTTTAGAGATCAGGGGGCGCATAGGTGGCTACACCTTC.

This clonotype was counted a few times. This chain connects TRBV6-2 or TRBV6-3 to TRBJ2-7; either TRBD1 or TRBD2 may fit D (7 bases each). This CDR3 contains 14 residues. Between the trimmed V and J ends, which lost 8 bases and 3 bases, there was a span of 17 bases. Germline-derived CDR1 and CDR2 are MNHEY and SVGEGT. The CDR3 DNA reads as TGTGCCAGCGAAAGCGGGACAGCCTTCTACGAGCAGTACTTC. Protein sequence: CASESGTAFYEQYF.

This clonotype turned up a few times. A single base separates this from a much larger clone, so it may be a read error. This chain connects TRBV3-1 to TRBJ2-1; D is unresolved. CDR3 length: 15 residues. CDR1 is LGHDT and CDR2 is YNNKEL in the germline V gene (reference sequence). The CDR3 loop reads CAGSHSRRALNEQFF. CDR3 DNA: TGTGCCGGCAGCCATAGCCGAAGGGCCCTCAATGAGCAGTTCTTC.

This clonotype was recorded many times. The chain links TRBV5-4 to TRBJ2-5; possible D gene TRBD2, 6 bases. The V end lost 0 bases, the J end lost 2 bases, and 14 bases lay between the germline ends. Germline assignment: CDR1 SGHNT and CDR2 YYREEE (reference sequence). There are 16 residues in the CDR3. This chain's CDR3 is CASSLGGGVGQETQYF. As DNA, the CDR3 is TGTGCCAGCAGCTTGGGAGGAGGGGTCGGGCAAGAGACCCAGTACTTC.

The CDR3 spells CASSQATGTGETQYF. The CDR3, as DNA: TGTGCCAGCAGCCAAGCAACCGGGACCGGAGAGACCCAGTACTTC. This chain links TRBV3-1 with TRBJ2-5, with D perhaps assigned TRBD1 or TRBD2 (5 bases each). Trimming left V 1 base short and J 4 bases short, with 13 bases between. This CDR3 spans 15 amino acids. Germline loops: CDR1 LGHDT, CDR2 YNNKEL (reference sequence).

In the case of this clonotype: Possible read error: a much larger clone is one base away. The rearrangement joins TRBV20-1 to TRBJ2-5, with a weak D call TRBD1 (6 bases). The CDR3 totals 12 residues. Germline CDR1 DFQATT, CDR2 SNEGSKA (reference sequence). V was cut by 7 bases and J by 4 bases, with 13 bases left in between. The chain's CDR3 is CSVRGLRETQYF. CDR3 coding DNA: TGCAGTGTCAGGGGTCTCCGAGAGACCCAGTACTTC.

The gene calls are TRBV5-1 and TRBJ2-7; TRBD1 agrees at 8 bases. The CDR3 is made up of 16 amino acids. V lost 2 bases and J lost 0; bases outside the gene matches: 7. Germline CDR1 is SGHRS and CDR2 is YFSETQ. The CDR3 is CASSLSTTGVSYEQYF. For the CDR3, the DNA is TGCGCCAGCAGCTTAAGCACGACAGGGGTCTCCTACGAGCAGTACTTC.

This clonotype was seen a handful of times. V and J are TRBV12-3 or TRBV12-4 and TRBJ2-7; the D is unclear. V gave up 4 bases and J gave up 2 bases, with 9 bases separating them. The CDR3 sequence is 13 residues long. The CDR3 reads CASSSVSPYEQYF. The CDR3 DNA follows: TGTGCCAGCAGTTCTGTCAGTCCCTACGAGCAGTACTTC.

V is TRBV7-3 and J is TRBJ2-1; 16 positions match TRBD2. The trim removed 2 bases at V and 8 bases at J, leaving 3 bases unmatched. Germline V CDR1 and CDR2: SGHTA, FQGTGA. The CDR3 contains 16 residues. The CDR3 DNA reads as TGTGCCAGCAGCTTACTCGGGACTAGCGGGAGGGATGAGCAGTTCTTC. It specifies CASSLLGTSGRDEQFF. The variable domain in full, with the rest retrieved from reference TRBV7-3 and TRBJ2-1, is GAGVSQTPSNKVTEKGKYVELRCDPISGHTALYWYRQSLGQGPEFLIYFQGTGAADDSGLPNDRFFAVRPEGSVSTLKIQRTERGDSAVYLCASSLLGTSGRDEQFFGPGTRLTVL.

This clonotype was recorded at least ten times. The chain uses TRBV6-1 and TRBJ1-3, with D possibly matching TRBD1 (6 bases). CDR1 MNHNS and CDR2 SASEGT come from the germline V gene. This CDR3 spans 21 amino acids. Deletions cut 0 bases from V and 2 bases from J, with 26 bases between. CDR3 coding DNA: TGTGCCAGCAGTGAAGCCTACGGGGGCCCATATGCCTCAATGCCTGGAAACACCATATATTTT. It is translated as CASSEAYGGPYASMPGNTIYF.

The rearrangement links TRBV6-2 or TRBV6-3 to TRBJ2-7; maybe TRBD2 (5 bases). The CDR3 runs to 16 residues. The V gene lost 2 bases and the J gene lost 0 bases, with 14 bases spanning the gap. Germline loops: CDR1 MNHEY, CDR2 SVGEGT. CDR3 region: CASSYRGLRFSYEQYF. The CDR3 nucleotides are TGTGCCAGCAGTTACCGTGGACTGAGATTCTCCTACGAGCAGTACTTC.

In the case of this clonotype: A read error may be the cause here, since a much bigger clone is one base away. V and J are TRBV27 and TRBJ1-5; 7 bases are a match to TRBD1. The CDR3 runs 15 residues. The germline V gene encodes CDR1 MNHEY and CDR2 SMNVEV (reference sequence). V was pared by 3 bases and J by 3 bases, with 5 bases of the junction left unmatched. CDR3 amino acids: CASSFGQGVNQPQHF. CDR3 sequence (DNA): TGTGCCAGCAGTTTCGGGCAGGGGGTCAATCAGCCCCAGCATTTT.

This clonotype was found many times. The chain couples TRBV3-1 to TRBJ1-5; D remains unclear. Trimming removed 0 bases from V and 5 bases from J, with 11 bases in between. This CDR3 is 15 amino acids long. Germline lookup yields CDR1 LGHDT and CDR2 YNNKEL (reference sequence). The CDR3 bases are TGTGCCAGCAGCCAAGACACCAATAGGCATCAGCCCCAGCATTTT. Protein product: CASSQDTNRHQPQHF.